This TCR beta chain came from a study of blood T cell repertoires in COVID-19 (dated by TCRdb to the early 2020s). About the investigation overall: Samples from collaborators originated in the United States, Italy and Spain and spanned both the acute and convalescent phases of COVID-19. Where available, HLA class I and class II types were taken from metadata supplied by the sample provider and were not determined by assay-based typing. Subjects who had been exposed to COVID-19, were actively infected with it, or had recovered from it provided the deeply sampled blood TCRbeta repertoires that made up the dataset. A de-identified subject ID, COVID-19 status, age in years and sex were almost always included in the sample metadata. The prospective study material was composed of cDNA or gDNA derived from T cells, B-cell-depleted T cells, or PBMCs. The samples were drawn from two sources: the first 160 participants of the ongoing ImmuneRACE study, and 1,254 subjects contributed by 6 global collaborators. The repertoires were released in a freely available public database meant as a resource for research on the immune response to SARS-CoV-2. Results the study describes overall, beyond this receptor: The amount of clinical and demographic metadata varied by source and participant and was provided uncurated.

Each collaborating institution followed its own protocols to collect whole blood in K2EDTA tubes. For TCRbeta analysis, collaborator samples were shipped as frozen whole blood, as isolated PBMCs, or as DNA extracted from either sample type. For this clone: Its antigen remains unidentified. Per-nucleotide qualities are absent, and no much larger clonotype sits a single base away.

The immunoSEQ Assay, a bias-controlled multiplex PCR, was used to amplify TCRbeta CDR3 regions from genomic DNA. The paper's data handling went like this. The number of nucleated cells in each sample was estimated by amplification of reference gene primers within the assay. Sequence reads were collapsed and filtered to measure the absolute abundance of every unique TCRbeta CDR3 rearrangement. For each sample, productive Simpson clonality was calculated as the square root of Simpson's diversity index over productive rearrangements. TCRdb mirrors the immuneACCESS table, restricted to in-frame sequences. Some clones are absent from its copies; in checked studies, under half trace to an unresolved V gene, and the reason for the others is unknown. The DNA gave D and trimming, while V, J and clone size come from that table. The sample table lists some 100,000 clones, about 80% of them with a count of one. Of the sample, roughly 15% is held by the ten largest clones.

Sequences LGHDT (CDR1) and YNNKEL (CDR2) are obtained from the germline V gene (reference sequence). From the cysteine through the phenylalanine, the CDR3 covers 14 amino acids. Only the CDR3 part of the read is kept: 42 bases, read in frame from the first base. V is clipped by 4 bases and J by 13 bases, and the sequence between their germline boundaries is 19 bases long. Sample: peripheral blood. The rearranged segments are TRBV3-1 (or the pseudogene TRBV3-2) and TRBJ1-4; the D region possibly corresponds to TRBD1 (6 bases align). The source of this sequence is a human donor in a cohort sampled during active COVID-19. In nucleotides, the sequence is TGTGCCAGCAGCCCCCGGGACACCCGTGGGCGACTGTTTTTT. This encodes CASSPRDTRGRLFF.